This T cell receptor (beta chain) was captured by sequencing in a study of blood T cell repertoires in COVID-19. Here immunoSEQ multiplex PCR was the method, and the copy in TCRdb shows in-frame clones only, minus some. Of 300,000 to 400,000 clones listed, around 90% are singletons. The receptor's source is a man between 60 and 70 years old who had recovered from COVID-19. Sequenced sample: PBMCs or T cells enriched from blood (not recorded which).

CDR3 amino acids: CASSTYGGESYNEQFF. Written as DNA, the CDR3 is TGTGCCAGCAGCACCTATGGGGGGGAATCCTACAATGAGCAGTTCTTC. The rearrangement joins TRBV7-9 to TRBJ2-1; 7 bases are a match to TRBD2. This CDR3 contains 16 residues. Unmatched junction bases numbered 8, after V lost 5 bases and J lost 1 base. CDR1 and CDR2 (germline): SEHNR, FQNEAQ (reference sequence).